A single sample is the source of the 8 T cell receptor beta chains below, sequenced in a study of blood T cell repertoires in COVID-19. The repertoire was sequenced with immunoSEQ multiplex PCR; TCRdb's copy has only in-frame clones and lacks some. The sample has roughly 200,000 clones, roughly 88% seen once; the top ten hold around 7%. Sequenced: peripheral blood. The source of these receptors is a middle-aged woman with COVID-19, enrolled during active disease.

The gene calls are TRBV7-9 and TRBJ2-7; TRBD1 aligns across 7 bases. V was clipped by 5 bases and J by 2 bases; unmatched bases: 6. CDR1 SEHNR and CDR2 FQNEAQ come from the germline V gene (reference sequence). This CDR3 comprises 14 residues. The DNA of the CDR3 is TGTGCCAGCAGCCCCCGGGACAGAGCCTACGAGCAGTACTTC. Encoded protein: CASSPRDRAYEQYF.

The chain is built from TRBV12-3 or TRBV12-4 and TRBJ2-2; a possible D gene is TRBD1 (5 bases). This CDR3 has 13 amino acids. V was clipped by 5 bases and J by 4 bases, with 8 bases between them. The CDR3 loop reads CASSDSSTGELFF. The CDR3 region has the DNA TGTGCCAGCAGTGACAGTTCCACCGGGGAGCTGTTTTTT.

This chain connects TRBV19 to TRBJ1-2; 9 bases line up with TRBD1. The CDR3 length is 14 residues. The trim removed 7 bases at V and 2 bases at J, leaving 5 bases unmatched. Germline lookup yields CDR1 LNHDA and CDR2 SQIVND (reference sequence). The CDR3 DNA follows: TGTGCCAGTAATCGGGACAGGGTGAACTATGGCTACACCTTC. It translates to CASNRDRVNYGYTF.

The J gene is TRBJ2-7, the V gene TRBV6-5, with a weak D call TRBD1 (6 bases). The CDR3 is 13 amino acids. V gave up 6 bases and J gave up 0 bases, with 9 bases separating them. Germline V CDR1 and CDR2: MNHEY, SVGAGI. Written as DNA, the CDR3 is TGTGCCAGCAGGGACAGTAACTCCTACGAGCAGTACTTC. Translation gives CASRDSNSYEQYF.

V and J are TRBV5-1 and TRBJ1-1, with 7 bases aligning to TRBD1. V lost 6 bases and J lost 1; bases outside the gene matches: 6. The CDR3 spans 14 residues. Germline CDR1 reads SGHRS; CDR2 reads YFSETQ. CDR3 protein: CASTRTGPNTEAFF. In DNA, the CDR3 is TGCGCCAGCACCCGGACAGGCCCGAACACTGAAGCTTTCTTT.

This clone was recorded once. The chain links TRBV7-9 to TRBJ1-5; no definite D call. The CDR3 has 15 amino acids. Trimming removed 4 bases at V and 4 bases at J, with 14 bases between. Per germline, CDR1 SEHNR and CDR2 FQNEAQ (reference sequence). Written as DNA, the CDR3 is TGTGCCAGCAGCTCCGAATGGGCCTTTAATCAGCCCCAGCATTTT. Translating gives CASSSEWAFNQPQHF.

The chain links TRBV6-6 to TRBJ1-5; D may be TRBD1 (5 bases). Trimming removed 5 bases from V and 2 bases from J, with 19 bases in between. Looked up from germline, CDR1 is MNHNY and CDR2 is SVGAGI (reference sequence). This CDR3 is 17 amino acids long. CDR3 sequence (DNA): TGTGCCAGCAGTCCCGGGACCGGGAGGAGGGGCAATCAGCCCCAGCATTTT. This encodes CASSPGTGRRGNQPQHF.

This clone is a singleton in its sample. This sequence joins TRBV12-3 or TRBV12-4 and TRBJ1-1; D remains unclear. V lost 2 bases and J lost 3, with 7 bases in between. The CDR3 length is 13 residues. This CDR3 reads CASSLTKYTEAFF. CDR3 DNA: TGTGCCAGCAGTTTAACTAAGTACACTGAAGCTTTCTTT.